Shown below are 3 T cell receptor beta chains from a single sample sequenced in a study of T cell repertoires in cytomegalovirus infection. TCRdb re-derived calls from the reads in MiXCR, one entry per CDR3 protein. Among 300,000 or so distinct CDR3 sequences listed, roughly 25% were seen once. Sequenced input: PBMCs. The receptor source for this set is a human donor in good health (CMV status not recorded). Some clones in this sample may be carry-over from other donors' samples.

The genes are TRBV20-1 and TRBJ1-5, with 7 bases that match TRBD1. Germline CDR1 and CDR2: DFQATT and SNEGSKA (reference sequence). This CDR3 contains 13 residues. V dropped 6 bases and J dropped 6; count of bases not matched to a gene: 8. The CDR3: CSAKQGTGQPQHF. The CDR3 coding sequence is TGCAGTGCCAAACAGGGGACGGGTCAGCCCCAGCATTTT.

This clonotype has only a few counts. The rearrangement uses TRBV15 and TRBJ1-5, with D hard to call. This CDR3 has 15 residues. The V gene's germline CDR1 is LNHNV and CDR2 YYDKDF (reference sequence). V lost 1 base and J 5 bases, leaving 12 bases between the germline ends. For the CDR3, the DNA is TGTGCCACCAGCAGAGCCCCACATGAGGATCAGCCCCAGCATTTT. This sequence encodes CATSRAPHEDQPQHF.

V and J are TRBV5-1 and TRBJ1-2, with D uncertain. V lost 3 bases to trimming and J lost 5 bases, with 8 bases between them. Germline V CDR1 and CDR2: SGHRS, YFSETQ. CDR3 size: 12 residues. The CDR3 nucleotides read TGCGCCAGCAGCTCCCTTGAGTATGGCTACACCTTC. It specifies CASSSLEYGYTF.